This T cell receptor (beta chain) derives from a study of cytomegalovirus exposure and HLA in healthy donors. Points from the study as a whole: Specificity for CMV antigens was confirmed in vitro for a few of the CMV-associated chains.

In regard to this clone: What it recognizes is unknown.

Use of 60 Vbeta and 13 Jbeta primers characterized the PCR. Original handling: It was a later analysis that counted 75 million to 90 million unique TCR beta chains, of which approximately 11 million were shared. This table comes from immunoSEQ multiplex PCR, and its TCRdb copy is limited to in-frame clones, with some not included. Clone size and the V and J calls come from that table; the DNA yielded D and trimming. The sample has some 160,000 clones, around 9.6% seen once. Trimming removed 4 bases from V and 10 bases from J; junction bases left unmatched: 14. The CDR3 length is 18 residues. The germline CDR1 and CDR2 sequences are SGHNT and YYREEE (reference sequence).

This sequence was found in a male donor in good health and CMV-seronegative. Sequencing used PBMCs. The chain recombines TRBV5-4 with TRBJ2-1; 16 bases are a match to TRBD2. CDR3 DNA: TGTGCCAGCAGCCAAACAACCGGGACTAGCGGGAGGGTAGGGGAGCAGTTCTTC. Its protein product is CASSQTTGTSGRVGEQFF.